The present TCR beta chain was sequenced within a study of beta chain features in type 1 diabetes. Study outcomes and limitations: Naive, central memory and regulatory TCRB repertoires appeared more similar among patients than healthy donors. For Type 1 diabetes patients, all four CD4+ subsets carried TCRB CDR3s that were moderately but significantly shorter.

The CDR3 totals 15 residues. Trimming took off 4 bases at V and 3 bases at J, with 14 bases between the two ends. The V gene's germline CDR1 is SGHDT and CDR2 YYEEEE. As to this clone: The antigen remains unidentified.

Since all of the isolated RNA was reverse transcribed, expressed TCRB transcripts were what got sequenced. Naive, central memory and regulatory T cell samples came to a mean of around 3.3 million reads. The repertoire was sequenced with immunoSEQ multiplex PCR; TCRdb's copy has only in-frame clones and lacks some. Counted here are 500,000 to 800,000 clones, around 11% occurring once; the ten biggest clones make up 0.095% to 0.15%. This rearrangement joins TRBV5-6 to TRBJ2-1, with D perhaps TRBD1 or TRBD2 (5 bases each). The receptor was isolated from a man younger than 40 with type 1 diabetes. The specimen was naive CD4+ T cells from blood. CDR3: CASSTHRGSYNEQFF. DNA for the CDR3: TGTGCCAGCAGCACCCACCGGGGCAGCTACAATGAGCAGTTCTTC. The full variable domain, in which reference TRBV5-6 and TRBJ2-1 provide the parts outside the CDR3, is DAGVTQSPTHLIKTRGQQVTLRCSPKSGHDTVSWYQQALGQGPQFIFQYYEEEERQRGNFPDRFSGHQFPNYSSELNVNALLLGDSALYLCASSTHRGSYNEQFFGPGTRLTVL.